What follows are 21 T cell receptor beta chains derived from one specimen sequenced in a study of PD-1 blockade in classical Hodgkin lymphoma. The time point denotes: cycle 4 day 1 (C4D1), after more than five weeks of nivolumab. Relapse after autologous stem cell transplantation occurred in every patient, and brentuximab vedotin exposure varied. Generated by immunoSEQ multiplex PCR, the TCRdb table keeps only in-frame clones and is missing some. The table records over 60,000 clones, under 95% of them present only once. The input for sequencing was peripheral blood mononuclear cells (PBMCs), taken before the fourth cycle of nivolumab. These receptor sequences come from a human donor with classical Hodgkin lymphoma.

The gene calls are TRBV6-1 and TRBJ1-2, with D tentatively TRBD1 (5 bases). Germline CDR1 reads MNHNS; CDR2 reads SASEGT. The ends were cut back, 6 bases at V and 7 bases at J, with 18 bases in the middle. The CDR3 runs to 14 residues. For the CDR3, the DNA is TGTGCCAGCAGAACGACAGATAACCGTCGTGGCTACACCTTC. The encoded protein is CASRTTDNRRGYTF.

This clone is a singleton in its sample. The J gene is TRBJ2-1, the V gene TRBV6-1, with 9 bases lining up with TRBD2. This CDR3 spans 15 amino acids. CDR1 is MNHNS, CDR2 SASEGT, per germline. V was pared by 6 bases and J by 8 bases, with 11 bases of the junction left unmatched. CDR3 in DNA: TGTGCCAGCAGGAGGGATACGGGACTAGCCTATGAGCAGTTCTTC. It yields the protein CASRRDTGLAYEQFF.

V usage is TRBV6-5 and J usage is TRBJ1-4, with a weak D call TRBD1 (5 bases). V lost 2 bases and J lost 8, with 9 bases in between. There are 13 residues in the CDR3. The V gene's germline CDR1 is MNHEY and CDR2 SVGAGI. CDR3 DNA: TGTGCCAGCAGTTACATAGGGGAAGAAAAACTGTTTTTT. Translation: CASSYIGEEKLFF.

The CDR3 DNA reads TGTGCCAGCAGCTTGAATCCAGGGTTGAACACTGAAGCTTTCTTT. It yields the protein CASSLNPGLNTEAFF. The chain recombines TRBV5-6 with TRBJ1-1, with a possible D match to TRBD1 (5 bases). The germline CDR1 and CDR2 sequences are SGHDT and YYEEEE. CDR3 length equals 15 residues. V lost 1 base to trimming and J lost 0 bases, with 10 bases between them.

The rearrangement links TRBV9 to TRBJ2-1, with TRBD1 as a possible D gene (5 bases). The CDR3 has 13 residues. Germline CDR1 is SGDLS and CDR2 is YYNGEE. The ends were cut back, 4 bases at V and 4 bases at J, with 9 bases in the middle. The CDR3 nucleotides are TGTGCCAGCAGCAGGGGTCTTTACAATGAGCAGTTCTTC. Translating it yields CASSRGLYNEQFF.

The chain employs TRBV6-5 and TRBJ1-2; 7 bases map to TRBD1. Per germline, CDR1 MNHEY and CDR2 SVGAGI. J gave up 4 bases and V 6 bases, and 11 bases lay outside the gene matches. The CDR3 contains 15 residues. The CDR3: CASRNRDSGVYGYTF. CDR3 nucleotide sequence: TGTGCCAGCAGAAACCGGGACAGCGGAGTCTATGGCTACACCTTC.

The V gene is TRBV6-5, the J gene TRBJ2-7; D gene ambiguous. This CDR3 spans 14 amino acids. Deletions cut 2 bases from V and 0 bases from J, with 8 bases between. CDR1 and CDR2 from the germline V gene are MNHEY and SVGAGI. The CDR3 loop is CASSYTLSSYEQYF. The CDR3 nucleotides are TGTGCCAGCAGTTACACATTGAGCTCCTACGAGCAGTACTTC.

The V and J genes are TRBV6-6 and TRBJ1-1; 7 bases agree with TRBD1. CDR1 is MNHNY, CDR2 SVGAGI, per germline (reference sequence). This CDR3 comprises 14 residues. J gave up 2 bases and V 5 bases, and 5 bases lay outside the gene matches. CDR3 bases: TGTGCCAGCAGTGCCGGGACAGACAACACTGAAGCTTTCTTT. Protein product: CASSAGTDNTEAFF.

V usage is TRBV11-3 and J usage is TRBJ1-1; D unclear. The CDR3 contains 15 residues. V was cut by 1 base and J by 2 bases, with 11 bases left in between. CDR1 SGHNT and CDR2 YENEEA come from the germline V gene. The DNA for the CDR3 is TGTGCCAGCAGCTTAGGAGGAGCGGGAAACACTGAAGCTTTCTTT. This encodes CASSLGGAGNTEAFF. Full variable domain (remainder filled in from reference TRBV11-3 and TRBJ1-1): EAGVVQSPRYKIIEKKQPVAFWCNPISGHNTLYWYLQNLGQGPELLIRYENEEAVDDSQLPKDRFSAERLKGVDSTLKIQPAELGDSAVYLCASSLGGAGNTEAFFGQGTRLTVV.

This clone was counted a few times. The chain combines TRBV30 with TRBJ1-1, with 9 bases lining up with TRBD1. Germline V gene sequence: CDR1 GTSNPN, CDR2 SVGIG (reference sequence). The CDR3 contains 13 residues. The J segment lost 5 bases and the V segment lost 0 bases, leaving 1 base of the junction unmatched. CDR3 DNA: TGTGCCTGGAGTGTACAGGGGGCGACTGAAGCTTTCTTT. Its protein is CAWSVQGATEAFF.

The table lists this clone with a count of one. CDR3 sequence reads: CASSPTSGTGVAYDGYTF. DNA of the CDR3: TGTGCCAGCAGCCCCACATCCGGGACAGGGGTTGCCTATGATGGCTACACCTTC. V gene TRBV11-2 combines with J gene TRBJ1-2; 10 nucleotides align to TRBD1. V lost 5 bases and J lost 6; bases outside the gene matches: 18. The CDR3 is 18 residues long. CDR1 SGHAT and CDR2 FQNNGV come from the germline V gene.

J is TRBJ1-5 and V is TRBV7-2; D ambiguous. This CDR3 has 14 amino acids. The ends were cut back, 3 bases at V and 2 bases at J, with 8 bases in the middle. CDR1 is SGHTA, CDR2 FQGNSA, per germline. The CDR3 protein is CASSFLGGNQPQHF. CDR3 in DNA: TGTGCCAGCAGCTTTCTTGGGGGCAATCAGCCCCAGCATTTT.

The gene calls are TRBV19 and TRBJ2-3; D tentatively fits TRBD1 or TRBD2 (5 bases each). Germline V CDR1 and CDR2: LNHDA, SQIVND (reference sequence). The CDR3 covers 16 residues. V was cut by 4 bases and J by 4 bases, with 18 bases left in between. CDR3 nucleotide sequence: TGTGCCAGTAGTACCCCCCCGGGACCCCGCGCAGATACGCAGTATTTT. It encodes CASSTPPGPRADTQYF.

V gene TRBV10-3 combines with J gene TRBJ1-1; D uncertain. The CDR3 has 16 amino acids. CDR1 and CDR2 (germline): ENHRY, SYGVKD. Deletions cut 7 bases from V and 0 bases from J, with 18 bases between. CDR3 nucleotides: TGTGCCATCAATAGAGCAGGCAGTGGGATGAACACTGAAGCTTTCTTT. It translates to CAINRAGSGMNTEAFF.

The CDR3 sequence: CASSWGITYEQYF. The CDR3 DNA sequence: TGTGCCAGCAGTTGGGGGATTACCTACGAGCAGTACTTC. The chain recombines TRBV6-5 with TRBJ2-7; either TRBD1 or TRBD2 may fit D (5 bases each). Germline loops: CDR1 MNHEY, CDR2 SVGAGI. V was clipped by 4 bases and J by 2 bases, with 9 bases between them. The CDR3 spans 13 residues.

The chain's CDR3 is CASSLAGIKGHNEQFF. The CDR3 DNA reads TGTGCCAGCAGCTTAGCGGGTATAAAAGGGCACAATGAGCAGTTCTTC. The chain couples TRBV7-6 to TRBJ2-1; no clear D. The germline V and J ends were trimmed by 0 bases and 5 bases, with 14 bases remaining between them. CDR3 length: 16 residues. Germline lookup yields CDR1 SGHVS and CDR2 FNYEAQ.

The chain uses TRBV11-2 and TRBJ2-7; D gene ambiguous. This CDR3 has 13 amino acids. In germline, CDR1 is SGHAT, CDR2 FQNNGV. Deletions cut 7 bases from V and 2 bases from J, with 12 bases between. CDR3 sequence: CASTRRFAYEQYF. CDR3 sequence (DNA): TGTGCCAGCACCCGCAGGTTTGCCTACGAGCAGTACTTC.

The chain has TRBV5-1 and TRBJ1-1, with D maybe TRBD1 (5 bases). Trimming removed 10 bases from V and 10 bases from J, with 23 bases in between. The CDR3 loop spans 13 amino acids. Germline V gives CDR1 SGHRS, CDR2 YFSETQ. CDR3 sequence: CAGSDSPLSTAFF. The CDR3 bases are TGCGCCGGATCTGACAGCCCCTTAAGTACAGCTTTCTTT.

The V and J genes are TRBV29-1 and TRBJ2-7; possible D gene TRBD2, 5 bases. V lost 3 bases and J 5 bases, leaving 11 bases between the germline ends. Germline CDR1 is SQVTM and CDR2 is ANQGSEA. This CDR3 is built from 12 residues. This chain's CDR3 is CSVEGGGDEQYF. CDR3 bases: TGCAGCGTTGAGGGTGGAGGAGACGAGCAGTACTTC.

The chain employs TRBV30 and TRBJ1-5, with D hard to call. Per the germline V gene, CDR1 is GTSNPN and CDR2 is SVGIG (reference sequence). The ends were cut back, 5 bases at V and 8 bases at J, with 13 bases in the middle. The CDR3 is made up of 12 amino acids. DNA for the CDR3: TGTGCCTGGGATAATAGTAGGGAGCCCCAGCATTTT. Translated: CAWDNSREPQHF.

A single count supports this clone. The chain uses TRBV2 and TRBJ2-1, with unresolved D. Trimming removed 0 bases at V and 2 bases at J, with 5 bases between. The V gene's germline CDR1 is SNHLY and CDR2 FYNNEI. The CDR3 contains 14 residues. CDR3 sequence: CASSEAATYNEQFF. In DNA form, the CDR3 reads TGTGCCAGCAGTGAAGCAGCTACCTACAATGAGCAGTTCTTC.